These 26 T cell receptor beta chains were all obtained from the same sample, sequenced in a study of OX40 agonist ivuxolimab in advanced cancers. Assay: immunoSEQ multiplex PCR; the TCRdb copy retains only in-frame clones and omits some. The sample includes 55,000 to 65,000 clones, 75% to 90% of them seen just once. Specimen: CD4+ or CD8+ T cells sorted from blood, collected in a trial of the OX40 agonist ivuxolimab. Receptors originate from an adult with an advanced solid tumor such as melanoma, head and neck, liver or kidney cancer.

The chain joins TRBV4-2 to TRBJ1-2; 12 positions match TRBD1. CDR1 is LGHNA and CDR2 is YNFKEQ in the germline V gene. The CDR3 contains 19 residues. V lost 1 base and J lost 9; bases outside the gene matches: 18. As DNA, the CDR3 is TGTGCCAGCAGCCAAGTTTTAGCCCCCGGGACAGGGGGCCAATGGAGCTACACCTTC. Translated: CASSQVLAPGTGGQWSYTF.

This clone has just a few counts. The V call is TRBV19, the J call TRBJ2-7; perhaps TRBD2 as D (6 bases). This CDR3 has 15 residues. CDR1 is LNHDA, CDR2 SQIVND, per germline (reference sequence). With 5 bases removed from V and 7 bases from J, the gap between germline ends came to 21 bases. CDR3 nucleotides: TGTGCCAGTAGTCGGGGGACTGGGACCGACTGGGAGCAGTACTTC. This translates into CASSRGTGTDWEQYF.

CDR3 DNA: TGTGCCAGCACCCCTCCAGCTAGCGGGTCGAACACCGGGGAGCTGTTTTTT. As protein: CASTPPASGSNTGELFF. This chain links TRBV28 with TRBJ2-2; 8 nucleotides match TRBD2. The V and J ends lost 7 bases and 0 bases, in that order; junction bases with no gene match: 10. The CDR3 length is 17 residues. CDR1 is MDHEN and CDR2 is SYDVKM in the germline V gene.

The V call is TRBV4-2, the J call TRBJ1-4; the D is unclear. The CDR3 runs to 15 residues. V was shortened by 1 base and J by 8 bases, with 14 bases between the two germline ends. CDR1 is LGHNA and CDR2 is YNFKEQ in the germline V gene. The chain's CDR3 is CASSQGGITWEKLFF. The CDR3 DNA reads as TGTGCCAGCAGCCAAGGTGGGATTACTTGGGAAAAACTGTTTTTT.

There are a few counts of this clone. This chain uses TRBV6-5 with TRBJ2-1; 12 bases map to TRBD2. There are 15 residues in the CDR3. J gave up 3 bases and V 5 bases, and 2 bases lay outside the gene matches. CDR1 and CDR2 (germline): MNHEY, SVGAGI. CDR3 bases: TGTGCCAGCAGTAGGACTAGCGGGAACTACAATGAGCAGTTCTTC. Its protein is CASSRTSGNYNEQFF.

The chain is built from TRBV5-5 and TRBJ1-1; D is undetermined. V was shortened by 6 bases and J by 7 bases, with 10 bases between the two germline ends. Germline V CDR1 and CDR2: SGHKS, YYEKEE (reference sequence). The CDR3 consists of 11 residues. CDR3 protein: CASMRGFEAFF. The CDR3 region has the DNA TGTGCCAGCATGCGGGGTTTTGAAGCTTTCTTT.

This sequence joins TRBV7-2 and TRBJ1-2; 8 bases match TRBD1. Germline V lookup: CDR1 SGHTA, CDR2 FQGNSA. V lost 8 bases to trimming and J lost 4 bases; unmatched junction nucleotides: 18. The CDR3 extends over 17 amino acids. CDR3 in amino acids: CASYFRDRWSLAYGYTF. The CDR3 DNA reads TGTGCCAGCTATTTCCGGGACAGGTGGTCCCTCGCCTATGGCTACACCTTC.

CDR3 nucleotides: TGTGCCAGTATCCTCTCGCGAGTTGGAAACACCATATATTTT. Protein product: CASILSRVGNTIYF. V and J are TRBV19 and TRBJ1-3, with no clear D. V was shortened by 7 bases and J by 3 bases, with 13 bases between the two germline ends. The V gene's germline CDR1 is LNHDA and CDR2 SQIVND (reference sequence). The CDR3 length is 14 residues.

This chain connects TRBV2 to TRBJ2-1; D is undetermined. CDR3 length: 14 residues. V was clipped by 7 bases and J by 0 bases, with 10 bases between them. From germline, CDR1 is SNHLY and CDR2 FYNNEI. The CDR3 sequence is CASTAQSSYNEQFF. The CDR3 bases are TGTGCCAGCACCGCGCAAAGCTCCTACAATGAGCAGTTCTTC.

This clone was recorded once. In nucleotides, the CDR3 is TGTGCCAGCAGTGCTGGTGTAGGTGGGACCTACAATGAGCAGTTCTTC. Translation gives CASSAGVGGTYNEQFF. V and J are TRBV2 and TRBJ2-1; D unclear. Trimming removed 4 bases from V and 2 bases from J, with 15 bases in between. The CDR3 totals 16 residues. The germline V gene encodes CDR1 SNHLY and CDR2 FYNNEI. Using reference TRBV2 and TRBJ2-1 for the parts outside the CDR3, the full variable domain is EPEVTQTPSHQVTQMGQEVILRCVPISNHLYFYWYRQILGQKVEFLVSFYNNEISEKSEIFDDQFSVERPDGSNFTLKIRSTKLEDSAMYFCASSAGVGGTYNEQFFGPGTRLTVL.

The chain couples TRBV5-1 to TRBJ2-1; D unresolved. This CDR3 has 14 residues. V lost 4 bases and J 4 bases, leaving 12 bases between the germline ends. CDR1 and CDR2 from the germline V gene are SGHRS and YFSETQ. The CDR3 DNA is TGCGCCAGCAGCGAAGACGGGTCTTACAATGAGCAGTTCTTC. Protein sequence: CASSEDGSYNEQFF.

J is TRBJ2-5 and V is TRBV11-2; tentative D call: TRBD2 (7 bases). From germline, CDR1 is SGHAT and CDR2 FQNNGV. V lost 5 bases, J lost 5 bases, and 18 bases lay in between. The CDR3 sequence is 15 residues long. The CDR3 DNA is TGTGCCAGCAGCCTTGCTAGCGGAGACAGGGAGACCCAGTACTTC. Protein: CASSLASGDRETQYF.

In DNA, the CDR3 is TGTGCCAGCAGTGCTCGGAGGATGAACACTGAAGCTTTCTTT. It encodes CASSARRMNTEAFF. This chain connects TRBV2 to TRBJ1-1; D remains unclear. With 4 bases removed from V and 0 bases from J, the gap between germline ends came to 9 bases. Germline V gene lookup returns CDR1 SNHLY and CDR2 FYNNEI. This CDR3 comprises 14 residues.

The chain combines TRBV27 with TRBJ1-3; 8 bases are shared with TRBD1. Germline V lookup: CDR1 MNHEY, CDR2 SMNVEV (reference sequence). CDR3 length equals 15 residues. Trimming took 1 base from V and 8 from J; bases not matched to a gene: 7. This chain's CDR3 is CASSLFQGARDTIYF. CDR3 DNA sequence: TGTGCCAGCAGTTTATTTCAGGGGGCAAGGGACACCATATATTTT.

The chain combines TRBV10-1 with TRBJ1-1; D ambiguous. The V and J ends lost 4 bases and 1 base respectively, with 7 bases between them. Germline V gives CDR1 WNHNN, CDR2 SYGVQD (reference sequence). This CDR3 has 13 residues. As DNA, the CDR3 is TGCGCCAGCAGTGTACAGCCGAACACTGAAGCTTTCTTT. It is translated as CASSVQPNTEAFF.

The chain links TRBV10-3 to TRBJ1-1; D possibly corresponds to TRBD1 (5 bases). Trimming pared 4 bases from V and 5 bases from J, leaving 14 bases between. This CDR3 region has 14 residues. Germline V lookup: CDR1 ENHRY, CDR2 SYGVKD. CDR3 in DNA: TGTGCCATCAGTGTGGCAGGGCAGAGGACTGAAGCTTTCTTT. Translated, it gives CAISVAGQRTEAFF.

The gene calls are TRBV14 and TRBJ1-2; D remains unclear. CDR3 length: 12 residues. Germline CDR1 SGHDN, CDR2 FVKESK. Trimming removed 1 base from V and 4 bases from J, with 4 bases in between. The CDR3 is CASSQGGYGYTF. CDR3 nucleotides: TGTGCCAGCAGCCAAGGGGGCTATGGCTACACCTTC.

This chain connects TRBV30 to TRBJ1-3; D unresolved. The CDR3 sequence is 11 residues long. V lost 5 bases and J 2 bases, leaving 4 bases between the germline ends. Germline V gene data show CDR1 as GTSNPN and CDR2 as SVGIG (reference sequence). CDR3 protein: CAWRAGNTIYF. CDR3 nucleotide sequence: TGTGCCTGGCGGGCTGGAAACACCATATATTTT. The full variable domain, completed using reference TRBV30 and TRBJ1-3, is SQTIHQWPATLVQPVGSPLSLECTVEGTSNPNLYWYRQAAGRGLQLLFYSVGIGQISSEVPQNLSASRPQDRQFILSSKKLLLSDSGFYLCAWRAGNTIYFGEGSWLTVV.

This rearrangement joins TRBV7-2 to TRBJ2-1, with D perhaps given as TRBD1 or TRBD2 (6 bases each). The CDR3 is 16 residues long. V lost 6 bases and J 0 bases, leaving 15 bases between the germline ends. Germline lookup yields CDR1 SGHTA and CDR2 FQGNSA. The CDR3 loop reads CASSQGGTPSYNEQFF. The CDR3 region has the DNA TGTGCCAGCAGTCAGGGCGGGACACCCTCCTACAATGAGCAGTTCTTC.

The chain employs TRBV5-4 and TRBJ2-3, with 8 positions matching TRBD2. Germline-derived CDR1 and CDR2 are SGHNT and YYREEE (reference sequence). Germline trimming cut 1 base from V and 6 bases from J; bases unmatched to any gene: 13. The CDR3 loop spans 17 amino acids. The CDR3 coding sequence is TGTGCCAGCAGCTTGAAGACAGCTTCAGCGGGAGCGGATACGCAGTATTTT. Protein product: CASSLKTASAGADTQYF.

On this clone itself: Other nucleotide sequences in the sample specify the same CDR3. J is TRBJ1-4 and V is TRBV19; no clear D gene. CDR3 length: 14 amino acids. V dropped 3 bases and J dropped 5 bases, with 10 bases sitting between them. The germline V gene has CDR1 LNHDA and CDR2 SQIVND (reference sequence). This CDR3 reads CASSMGRLNEKLFF. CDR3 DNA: TGTGCCAGTAGTATGGGCCGATTAAATGAAAAACTGTTTTTT.

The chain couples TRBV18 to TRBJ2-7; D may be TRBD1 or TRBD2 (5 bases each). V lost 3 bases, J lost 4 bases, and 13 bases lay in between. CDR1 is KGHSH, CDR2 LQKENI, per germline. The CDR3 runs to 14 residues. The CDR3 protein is CASSPPADNYEQYF. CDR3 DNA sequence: TGTGCCAGCTCACCTCCAGCGGACAATTACGAGCAGTACTTC.

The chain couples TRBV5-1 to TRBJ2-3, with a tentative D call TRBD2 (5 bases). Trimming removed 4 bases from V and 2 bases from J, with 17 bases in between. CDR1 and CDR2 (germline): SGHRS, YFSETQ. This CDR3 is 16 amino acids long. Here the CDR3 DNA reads TGCGCCAGCAGCCCTGAGAGGGCCGTCCTCACAGATACGCAGTATTTT. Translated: CASSPERAVLTDTQYF.

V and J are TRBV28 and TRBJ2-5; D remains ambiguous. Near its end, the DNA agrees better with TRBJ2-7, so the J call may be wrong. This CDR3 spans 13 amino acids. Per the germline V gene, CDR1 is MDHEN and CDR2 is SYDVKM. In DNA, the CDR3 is TGTGCCAGCAGGGCGCCCCAGAGCCACGAGCAGTACTTC. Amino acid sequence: CASRAPQSHEQYF.

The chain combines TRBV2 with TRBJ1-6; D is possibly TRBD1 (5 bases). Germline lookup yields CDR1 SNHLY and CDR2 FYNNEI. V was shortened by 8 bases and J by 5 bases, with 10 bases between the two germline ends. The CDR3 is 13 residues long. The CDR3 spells CASGQGNNSPLHF. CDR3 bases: TGTGCCAGCGGGCAGGGAAATAATTCACCCCTCCACTTT.

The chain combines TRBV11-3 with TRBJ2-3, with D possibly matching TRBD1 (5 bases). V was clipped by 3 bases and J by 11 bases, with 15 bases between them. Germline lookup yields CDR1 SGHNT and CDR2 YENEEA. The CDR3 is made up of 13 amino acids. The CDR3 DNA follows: TGTGCCAGCAGCTTCCAGGGTTCCCCCAAGCAGTATTTT. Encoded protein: CASSFQGSPKQYF.